These T cell receptor beta chains were read from a single sample in a study of graft-versus-host responses after intestinal transplantation. Assay used: immunoSEQ multiplex PCR; TCRdb lists only in-frame clones, some missing. The sample lists more than 10,000 clones; about a third were seen once. Here the sequenced sample was alloreactive CD4+ T cells from a mixed lymphocyte reaction culture, taken before transplantation. All receptors derive from a human patient who was an organ donor for intestinal transplantation. Each CDR3 is given with its conserved first and last residue. Each record gives: J gene, V gene, D gene, clone size, CDR3 DNA, CDR3 protein. D genes are given only for firm matches. Only part of the rows carry a size: once, few, many, or a class if the clone is expanded.

J: TRBJ1-1; V: TRBV5-4; D: -; size: -; DNA: TGCGCCAGCAGCCGGCAATCGGGGATGGCTGAAGCTTTCTTT; CDR3: CASSRQSGMAEAFF
J: TRBJ1-4; V: TRBV7-2; D: -; size: few; DNA: TGTGCCAGCAGCTTAACCACAGGGAATGAAAAACTGTTTTTT; CDR3: CASSLTTGNEKLFF
J: TRBJ1-1; V: TRBV5-1; D: TRBD1; size: medium-sized; DNA: TGCGCCAGCAGCTTCCTACAGGGGAGCACTGAAGCTTTCTTT; CDR3: CASSFLQGSTEAFF
J: TRBJ2-5; V: TRBV7-9; D: TRBD1; size: -; DNA: TGTGCCAGCAGCTGGACAGGGTTCGGGGAGACCCAGTACTTC; CDR3: CASSWTGFGETQYF
J: TRBJ1-6; V: TRBV28; D: -; size: -; DNA: TGTGCCAGCAGTTTGGGGCTGGGGCCCTTTAATTCACCCCTCCACTTT; CDR3: CASSLGLGPFNSPLHF
J: TRBJ1-1; V: TRBV5-1; D: -; size: medium-sized; DNA: TGCGCCAGCAGCGGGGCAGGGTGGGGGGAGACTGAAGCTTTCTTT; CDR3: CASSGAGWGETEAFF
J: TRBJ1-2; V: TRBV6-6; D: -; size: few; DNA: TGTGCCAGCAGTCTTAGGGGTTTCATCTCTGGCTACACCTTC; CDR3: CASSLRGFISGYTF
J: TRBJ2-2; V: TRBV4-3; D: -; size: -; DNA: TGCGCCAGCAGCCAAGAGGCGGGTCTTCACACCGGGGAGCTGTTTTTT; CDR3: CASSQEAGLHTGELFF
J: TRBJ2-5; V: TRBV4-1; D: TRBD2; size: -; DNA: TGCGCCAGCAGCCTAGGACTAGCGGGGGGGCCTAAGCAAGAGACCCAGTACTTC; CDR3: CASSLGLAGGPKQETQYF
J: TRBJ1-6; V: TRBV5-1; D: TRBD1; size: -; DNA: TGCGCCAGCAGCCCAACGACAGGGGAAGGATCACCCCTCCACTTT; CDR3: CASSPTTGEGSPLHF
J: TRBJ2-7; V: TRBV18; D: -; size: -; DNA: TGTGCCAGCTCACTGGGGGCCCCTCGAGAGCAGTACTTC; CDR3: CASSLGAPREQYF
J: TRBJ2-1; V: TRBV11-2; D: TRBD2; size: -; DNA: TGTGCCAGCAGCTTTCGCCCCGGGACTAGAAGGGCTCCTTACAATGAGCAGTTCTTC; CDR3: CASSFRPGTRRAPYNEQFF
J: TRBJ1-2; V: TRBV7-9; D: -; size: few; DNA: TGTGCCAGCAGTGCTCTAGAGTCTGGCTACACCTTC; CDR3: CASSALESGYTF
J: TRBJ2-3; V: TRBV7-2; D: TRBD2; size: -; DNA: TGTGCCAGCAGCTTTGGGGGGTGGACTAGCGGGGATACGCAGTATTTT; CDR3: CASSFGGWTSGDTQYF
J: TRBJ1-4; V: TRBV7-9; D: TRBD1; size: -; DNA: TGTGCCAGCAGCTCCAGGGGGGAAGTGCTGTTTTTT; CDR3: CASSSRGEVLFF
J: TRBJ2-7; V: TRBV12-5; D: TRBD2; size: few; DNA: TGTGCTAGTGGTTTGGAGGGACTACCCTACGAGCAGTACTTC; CDR3: CASGLEGLPYEQYF
J: TRBJ2-1; V: TRBV11-2; D: TRBD2; size: few; DNA: TGTGCCAGCAGCTTAGTAGCGGGGCGGGGGAATGAGCAGTTCTTC; CDR3: CASSLVAGRGNEQFF
J: TRBJ2-5; V: TRBV5-4; D: TRBD2; size: -; DNA: TGTGCCAGCAGCTTGGGACTAGCGGAGACCCAGTACTTC; CDR3: CASSLGLAETQYF
J: TRBJ2-3; V: TRBV5-1; D: TRBD1; size: -; DNA: TGCGCCAGCAGCCCAGGGGGAACTAGCACAGATACGCAGTATTTT; CDR3: CASSPGGTSTDTQYF
J: TRBJ2-1; V: TRBV4-2; D: TRBD2; size: -; DNA: TGTGCCAGCAGCCCCGACCTAGGGCGGCTAGCGGGGGCCTCCAAGCAGTTCTTC; CDR3: CASSPDLGRLAGASKQFF
J: TRBJ2-7; V: TRBV5-5; D: -; size: -; DNA: TGTGCCAGCAGCTTGGAACAGTTCTCTTACGAGCAGTACTTC; CDR3: CASSLEQFSYEQYF
J: TRBJ1-2; V: TRBV6-5; D: -; size: -; DNA: TGTGCCAGCAGTTACTCATCACAGATTAACTATGGCTACACCTTC; CDR3: CASSYSSQINYGYTF
J: TRBJ2-1; V: TRBV4-2; D: -; size: few; DNA: TGTGCCAGCCGGGGGTCCTCCTACAATGAGCAGTTCTTC; CDR3: CASRGSSYNEQFF
J: TRBJ1-1; V: TRBV19; D: -; size: -; DNA: TGTGCCAGTAGTATACAGGGGTCTGAAGCTTTCTTT; CDR3: CASSIQGSEAFF
J: TRBJ1-1; V: TRBV6-6; D: -; size: few; DNA: TGTGCCAGTGGGGCGAGGTCTGGGTCCCGTGAAGCTTTCTTT; CDR3: CASGARSGSREAFF
J: TRBJ1-2; V: TRBV10-2; D: TRBD1; size: medium-sized; DNA: TGCGCCAGCAGTGAGTTCGGGACAGGGAACTATGGCTACACCTTC; CDR3: CASSEFGTGNYGYTF
J: TRBJ1-4; V: TRBV28; D: -; size: -; DNA: TGTGCCACAGTCCCTCCGGGCAGGGGAAATGAAAAACTGTTTTTT; CDR3: CATVPPGRGNEKLFF
J: TRBJ2-1; V: TRBV19; D: -; size: -; DNA: TGTGCCAGTGGGGGGGCAGGCATCAATGAGCAGTTCTTC; CDR3: CASGGAGINEQFF
J: TRBJ2-5; V: TRBV19; D: TRBD2; size: -; DNA: TGTGCCAGTACTAGCGGAGAGACCCAGTACTTC; CDR3: CASTSGETQYF
J: TRBJ1-3; V: TRBV6-6; D: -; size: -; DNA: TGTGCCAGCAGTGACGCCGGGGAGCAAGGAAACACCATATATTTT; CDR3: CASSDAGEQGNTIYF
J: TRBJ2-2; V: TRBV27; D: -; size: few; DNA: TGTGCCAGCAGTTTAACCCCCTTGGGGGGGCACAACACCGGGGAGCTGTTTTTT; CDR3: CASSLTPLGGHNTGELFF
J: TRBJ2-7; V: TRBV7-2; D: -; size: few; DNA: TGTGCCAGCAGCTTACAGGGTATCTCCTACGAGCAGTACTTC; CDR3: CASSLQGISYEQYF
J: TRBJ2-5; V: TRBV4-1; D: TRBD2; size: -; DNA: TGCGCCAGCAGCCAAGGCCTTACTAGCGGGGGGGGAGGAGAGACCCAGTACTTC; CDR3: CASSQGLTSGGGGETQYF
J: TRBJ1-1; V: TRBV7-2; D: TRBD1; size: -; DNA: TGTGCCAGCAGCTTAAACAGGGGGATGTATACTGAAGCTTTCTTT; CDR3: CASSLNRGMYTEAFF
J: TRBJ1-4; V: TRBV6-6; D: -; size: few; DNA: TGTGCCAGCAGTTACCCAGGAGAAAAACTGTTTTTT; CDR3: CASSYPGEKLFF
J: TRBJ2-3; V: TRBV29-1; D: -; size: -; DNA: TGCAGCGTTGCCTTGCTAGCCGGTACGCAGTATTTT; CDR3: CSVALLAGTQYF
J: TRBJ2-7; V: TRBV19; D: -; size: once; DNA: TGTGCCAGTAGTATACCGCCGGCGGGCAGGGGAACCTACGAGCAGTACTTC; CDR3: CASSIPPAGRGTYEQYF
J: TRBJ1-5; V: TRBV2; D: -; size: medium-sized; DNA: TGTGCCAGCAGTGGAATCACAGGGCCCAATCAGCCCCAGCATTTT; CDR3: CASSGITGPNQPQHF
J: TRBJ2-7; V: TRBV27; D: TRBD1; size: few; DNA: TGTGCCAGCAGTCCTATCGGACAGGGATGGCACGAGCAGTACTTC; CDR3: CASSPIGQGWHEQYF
J: TRBJ2-4; V: TRBV5-4; D: -; size: -; DNA: TGTGCCAGCAGCTTGGGTCCCCGGGGGGCCAAAAACATTCAGTACTTC; CDR3: CASSLGPRGAKNIQYF
J: TRBJ1-5; V: TRBV19; D: TRBD1; size: few; DNA: TGTGCCAGCGGGACAGGGAAAAATATTAACAATCAGCCCCAGCATTTT; CDR3: CASGTGKNINNQPQHF
J: TRBJ2-7; V: TRBV4-2; D: TRBD2; size: -; DNA: TGTGCCAGCAGCCAAGTCTCGGGGACTAGCGATCGCGAGCAGTACTTC; CDR3: CASSQVSGTSDREQYF
J: TRBJ2-7; V: TRBV9; D: TRBD2; size: -; DNA: TGTGCCAGCAGCAGAGGGTCGACTAGCGGGGTATACGAGCAGTACTTC; CDR3: CASSRGSTSGVYEQYF
J: TRBJ1-2; V: TRBV7-3; D: -; size: -; DNA: TGTGCCAGCAGCTCGGGGGGGCCGGGTAGCGGCTACACCTTC; CDR3: CASSSGGPGSGYTF
J: TRBJ1-5; V: TRBV28; D: -; size: few; DNA: TGTGCCAGCAGTTTTAGTCGTCATCAGCCCCAGCATTTT; CDR3: CASSFSRHQPQHF
J: TRBJ1-2; V: TRBV18; D: -; size: -; DNA: TGTGCCAGCTCAATACAGAACTATGGCTACACCTTC; CDR3: CASSIQNYGYTF
J: TRBJ2-3; V: TRBV4-1; D: TRBD2; size: -; DNA: TGCGCCAGCAGCCAAGCGACTAGCGGGGCGGGGGATACGCAGTATTTT; CDR3: CASSQATSGAGDTQYF
J: TRBJ2-4; V: TRBV7-9; D: TRBD1; size: -; DNA: TGTGCCAGCAGCGGATCGGACAGGCAGTACTTC; CDR3: CASSGSDRQYF
J: TRBJ2-5; V: TRBV7-7; D: -; size: -; DNA: TGTGCCAGCAGCTGCCAGGGAACTAGAGGGGGAGAGACCCAGTACTTC; CDR3: CASSCQGTRGGETQYF
J: TRBJ1-5; V: TRBV2; D: -; size: medium-sized; DNA: TGTGCCAGCAGTACTACAGGGAGTAGGAATCAGCCCCAGCATTTT; CDR3: CASSTTGSRNQPQHF
J: TRBJ2-3; V: TRBV28; D: -; size: -; DNA: TGTGCCAGCAGTGCACCGGCCACTAATACGCAGTATTTT; CDR3: CASSAPATNTQYF
J: TRBJ1-6; V: TRBV7-2; D: TRBD1; size: -; DNA: TGTGCCAGCAGCTTAGCGCGGGACAGATATTCACCCCTCCACTTT; CDR3: CASSLARDRYSPLHF